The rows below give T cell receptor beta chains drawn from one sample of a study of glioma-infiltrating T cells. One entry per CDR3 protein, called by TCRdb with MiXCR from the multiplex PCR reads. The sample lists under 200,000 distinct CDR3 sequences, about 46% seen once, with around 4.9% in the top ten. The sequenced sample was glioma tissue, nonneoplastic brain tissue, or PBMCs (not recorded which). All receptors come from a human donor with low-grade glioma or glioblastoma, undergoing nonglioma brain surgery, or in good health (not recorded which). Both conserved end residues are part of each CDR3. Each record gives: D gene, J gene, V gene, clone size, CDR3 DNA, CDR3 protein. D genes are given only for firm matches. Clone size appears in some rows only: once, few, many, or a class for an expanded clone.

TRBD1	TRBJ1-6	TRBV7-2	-	TGTGCCAGCAGCTCAACCGGGACAGTGGATTCACCCCTCCACTTT	CASSSTGTVDSPLHF
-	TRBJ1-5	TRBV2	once	TGTGCCAGCAATGACAGGTGGAATAGCAATCAGCCCCAGCATTTT	CASNDRWNSNQPQHF
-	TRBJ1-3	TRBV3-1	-	TGTGCCAGCAGTAGGGAAGGAGGCGGGGGAAACACCATATATTTT	CASSREGGGGNTIYF
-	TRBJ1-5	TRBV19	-	TGTGCATGGAGTATGGATACTATTCAGCCCCAGCATTTT	CAWSMDTIQPQHF
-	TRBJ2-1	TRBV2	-	TGTGCCAGCAGCTTGGGTCCGGGTAGGGATGAGCAGTTCTTC	CASSLGPGRDEQFF
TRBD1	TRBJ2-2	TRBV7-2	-	TGTGCCAGCAGACAGGGGGGGAACACCGGGGAGCTGTTTTTT	CASRQGGNTGELFF
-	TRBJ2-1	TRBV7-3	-	TGTGCCAGCAGCTTATTGCCCAACAGAAACAACTACAATGAGCAGTTCTTC	CASSLLPNRNNYNEQFF
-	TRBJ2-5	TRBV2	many	TGTGCCAGCAGTTACGGGTACCAAGAGACCCAGTACTTC	CASSYGYQETQYF
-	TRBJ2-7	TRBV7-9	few	TGTGCCAGCAGCTCGAATGAATACGGGACCCCCCTCGAGCAGTACTTC	CASSSNEYGTPLEQYF
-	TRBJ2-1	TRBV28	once	TGTGCTAGCATTTTTTCGTTAGTGAGGTCCAATGAGCAGTTCTTC	CASIFSLVRSNEQFF
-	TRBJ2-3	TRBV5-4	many	TGTGCCAGCAGCTTCCTAGAAAGCACAGATACGCAGTATTTT	CASSFLESTDTQYF
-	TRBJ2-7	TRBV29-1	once	TGCAGCGTTGAAAGGGGGTACGAGCAGTACTTC	CSVERGYEQYF
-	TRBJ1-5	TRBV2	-	TGTGCCAGCAGTAAGGAGACAGCAACTTCAAAGCATTTT	CASSKETATSKHF
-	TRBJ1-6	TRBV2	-	TGTGCCAGCAGTGAAGGATCGAGTGAGAATAATTCACCCCTCCGCTTT	CASSEGSSENNSPLRF
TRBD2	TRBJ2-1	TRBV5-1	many	TGCGCCAGCAGCCCCACTAGCGGGATTTACAATGAGCAGTTCTTC	CASSPTSGIYNEQFF
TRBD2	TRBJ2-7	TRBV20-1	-	TGTAGTGCTGCGCCGGGAGCTAGCGGATACAATGAGCAGTACTTC	CSAAPGASGYNEQYF
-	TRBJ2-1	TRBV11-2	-	TGTGCCACTACGAGGGGGCGGGAGTTGAACAATGAGCAGTTCTTC	CATTRGRELNNEQFF
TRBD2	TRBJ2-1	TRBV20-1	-	TGCAGAGCTAGCTTCGATTTTCCGGGGGGGAGCTCCTACAATGAGCAGTTCTTC	CRASFDFPGGSSYNEQFF
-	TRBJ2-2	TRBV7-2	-	TGTGCCAGCAGCGGATCCCTCCTTAGCGGGACAGGAGCCGGGGAGATGTTTTTT	CASSGSLLSGTGAGEMFF
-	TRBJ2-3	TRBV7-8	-	TGTGCCAGCAGCTTAGGTGATACGCAGTGTTTT	CASSLGDTQCF
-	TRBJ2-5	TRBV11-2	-	TGTGCCAGCAGCCCAGTATCCTCCCAAGAGACCCAGTACTTC	CASSPVSSQETQYF
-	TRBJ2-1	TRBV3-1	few	TGTGCCAGCAGCCAAGCGGGGTTTTTAAACAATGAGCAGTTCTTC	CASSQAGFLNNEQFF
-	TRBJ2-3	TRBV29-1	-	TGCAGCGTTGAAGGCGAAGATACGCAGTATTTT	CSVEGEDTQYF
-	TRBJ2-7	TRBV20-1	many	TGCAGTGCTAAGGGGTCGAGGCAGTACTTC	CSAKGSRQYF
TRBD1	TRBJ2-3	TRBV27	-	TGTGTTAGCAGTTTCGACAGGGTCACAGATACGCAGTATTTT	CVSSFDRVTDTQYF
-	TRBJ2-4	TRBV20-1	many	TGCAGTGCACCGACGGTCGACAAAAACATTCAGTACTTC	CSAPTVDKNIQYF
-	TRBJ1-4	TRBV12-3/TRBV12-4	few	TGTGCCAGCAGTTTAGAGGGCAGGGGACTTGGAGAAAAACTGTTTTTT	CASSLEGRGLGEKLFF
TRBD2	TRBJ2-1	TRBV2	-	TGTGCCAGCCGGGGACTAGCGGGTGCCGCCGGTGAGCAGTTCTTC	CASRGLAGAAGEQFF
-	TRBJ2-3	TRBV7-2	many	TGTGCCAGCAGCTGGGGTGGGGGCAAGGATACGCAGTATTTT	CASSWGGGKDTQYF
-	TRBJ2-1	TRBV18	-	TGTGCCAGCTCACCGGGGACACACAATGAGCAGTTCTTC	CASSPGTHNEQFF
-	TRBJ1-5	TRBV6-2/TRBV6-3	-	TGTGCCAGCAGTTACTCCGAGGGCAATCAGCCCCAGCATTTT	CASSYSEGNQPQHF
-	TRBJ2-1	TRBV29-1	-	TGCAGCGTTCGGGAGTGGTCCTACAATGAGCAGTTCTTC	CSVREWSYNEQFF
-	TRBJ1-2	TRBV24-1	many	TGTGCCACCAGTGATTACCCTGGAACTGGCTACACCTTC	CATSDYPGTGYTF
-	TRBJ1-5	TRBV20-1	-	TGCAGTGCTAAGCTGGGGGATGGGTTTCTGCCCCAGCATTTT	CSAKLGDGFLPQHF
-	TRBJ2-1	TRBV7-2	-	TGTGCCAGCAGCCCGGGGGGCTCGGATGAGCAGTTCTTC	CASSPGGSDEQFF
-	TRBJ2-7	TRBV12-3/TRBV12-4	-	TGTGCCAGCAGATTAAAGGACGGATCCTACGAGCAGTACTTC	CASRLKDGSYEQYF
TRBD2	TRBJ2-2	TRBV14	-	TGTGCCAGCAGAGCTAGCGGGAGGTACACCGGGGAGCTGTTTTTT	CASRASGRYTGELFF
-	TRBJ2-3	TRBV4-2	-	TGTGCCAGCATCCCGGAGGTCAGGCGGACAGATACGCAGTGTTTT	CASIPEVRRTDTQCF
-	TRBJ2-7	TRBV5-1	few	TGCGCCAGCAGCTTGGACTCAAGCTCCTACGAGCAGTACTTC	CASSLDSSSYEQYF
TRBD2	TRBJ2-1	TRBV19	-	TGTGCCAGTAGGGTGAGTAACCGAGGACTAGCGGGAGTTGAGCAGTTCTTC	CASRVSNRGLAGVEQFF
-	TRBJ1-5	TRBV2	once	TGTGCCAGCAGAATGGACAGTTATCAGCCCCAGCATTTT	CASRMDSYQPQHF
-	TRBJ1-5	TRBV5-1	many	TGCGCCAGCAGCTTGGGATCCGCAAACAATCAGCCCCAGCATTTT	CASSLGSANNQPQHF
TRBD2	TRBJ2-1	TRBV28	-	TGTGCCAGCAGCCGAGGCGAGGGAGCTGGACTAGTTAGCGATGGGCAGTTCTTC	CASSRGEGAGLVSDGQFF
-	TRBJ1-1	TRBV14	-	TGTGCCAGCAGCCTCGACCGGATAAACACTGAAGTTTTCTTT	CASSLDRINTEVFF
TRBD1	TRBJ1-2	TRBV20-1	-	TGCAGTGCTGATTCCAGGTCCGGGGGACAGGGAAATACTTACACCTTC	CSADSRSGGQGNTYTF
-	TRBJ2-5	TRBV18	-	TGTGCCAGCCGATCGGGGGTATTAACCGAAGAGACCCAGTACTTC	CASRSGVLTEETQYF
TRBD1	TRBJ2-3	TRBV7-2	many	TGTGCCAGCAGCTTGTCTGGGGCAGGGGGTACAGATACGCAGTATTTT	CASSLSGAGGTDTQYF
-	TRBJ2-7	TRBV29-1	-	TGCAGCGTTGTAGGGGCCTACGAGCAGTACTTC	CSVVGAYEQYF
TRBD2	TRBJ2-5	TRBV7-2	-	TGTGCCAGCAGCGAGGGACTAGCGGGGAACCAGGGGGAGACCCAGTACTTC	CASSEGLAGNQGETQYF
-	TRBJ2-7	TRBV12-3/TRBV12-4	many	TGTGCCAGCAGTTCTCACCGCGAGCAGTACTTC	CASSSHREQYF
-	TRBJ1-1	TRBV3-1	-	TGTGCCAGCAGTGAATTGGGCACGAACAATGAAGCTTTCTTT	CASSELGTNNEAFF
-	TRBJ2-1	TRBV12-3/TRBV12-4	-	TGTGCCAGCAAACCCACAGGAGTACAAGAGACCCAGTTCTTC	CASKPTGVQETQFF
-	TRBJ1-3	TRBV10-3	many	TGTGCCATCAGTGAGGACGGTAGCTCTGGAAACACCATATATTTT	CAISEDGSSGNTIYF
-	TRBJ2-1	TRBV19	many	TGTGCCAGTAACGAGGTGGCTCCCCCATACAATGAGCAGTTCTTC	CASNEVAPPYNEQFF
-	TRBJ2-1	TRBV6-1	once	TGTGCCAGCAGAGGGGCAGCAGGGTTTGATGAGCAGTTCTTC	CASRGAAGFDEQFF
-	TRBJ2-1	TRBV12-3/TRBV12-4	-	TGTGCCAGCAGACCCGGGAGCTCCTACAATGAGCAGTTCTTC	CASRPGSSYNEQFF
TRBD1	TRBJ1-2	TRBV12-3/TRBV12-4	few	TGTGCCAGCAGTCGGACAGGAGGTTATGGCTACACCTTC	CASSRTGGYGYTF
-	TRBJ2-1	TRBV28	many	TGTGCCAGCAACGGACTGCTGCCCTCCTACAATGAGCAGTTCTTC	CASNGLLPSYNEQFF
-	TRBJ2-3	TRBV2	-	TGTGCCAGCAGTGAACCGGGGGCTACCCGAGATACGCAGTATTTT	CASSEPGATRDTQYF